Within the sample, the clone carrying this TCR beta chain is medium-sized. The repertoire was sequenced with immunoSEQ multiplex PCR; TCRdb's copy has only in-frame clones and lacks some. The data contain about 38,000 clones, nearly 90% of them seen just once; the ten biggest clones take up approximately 46%. The entry originates in a study of OX40 agonist ivuxolimab in advanced cancers. The material sequenced was CD4+ or CD8+ T cells sorted from blood, taken in a trial of the OX40 agonist ivuxolimab. This clonotype was sampled from an adult with an advanced solid tumor such as melanoma, head and neck, liver or kidney cancer.

The CDR3, as DNA: TGTGCCAGCAGCCTTCTTAATGAGCAGTTCTTC. Translating gives CASSLLNEQFF. The chain is built from TRBV7-9 and TRBJ2-1; unclear D gene. Germline CDR1 reads SEHNR; CDR2 reads FQNEAQ (reference sequence). V was clipped by 5 bases and J by 7 bases, with 6 bases between them. This CDR3 has 11 amino acids.